A single sample gave rise to the 14 T cell receptor beta chains below, sequenced in a study of preoperative IRX-2 immunotherapy in early breast cancer. TCRdb's copy holds only in-frame clones and misses some; the assay was immunoSEQ multiplex PCR. The sample consists of 3,000 to 4,000 clones, roughly 70% of them appearing once. The treatment denotes: preoperative locoregional IRX-2 cytokine immunotherapy. Sequencing was performed on tumor tissue, taken after IRX-2 immunotherapy. The receptors here all came from a human donor with breast cancer.

This clone showed up just a few times. The J gene is TRBJ2-1, the V gene TRBV15; 9 nucleotides agree with TRBD1. The CDR3 contains 19 residues. In germline, CDR1 is LNHNV, CDR2 YYDKDF (reference sequence). The junction had 12 bases not matched to a gene; V was cut back by 3 bases and J by 0 bases. The DNA for the CDR3 is TGTGCCACCAGCAGGTTCCCGGGGGACAGGGCGAGCTCCTACAATGAGCAGTTCTTC. The encoded protein is CATSRFPGDRASSYNEQFF.

Only a few counts were recorded for this clone. CDR3 residues: CASSIFTVSNQPQHF. The CDR3 bases are TGTGCCAGTAGTATCTTTACAGTTAGCAATCAGCCCCAGCATTTT. The rearrangement links TRBV19 to TRBJ1-5, with D unresolved. CDR1 and CDR2 from the germline V gene are LNHDA and SQIVND (reference sequence). The CDR3 runs 15 residues. Trimming removed 3 bases at V and 0 bases at J, with 9 bases between.

The chain employs TRBV18 and TRBJ2-1; D is possibly TRBD1 (6 bases). CDR1 is KGHSH, CDR2 LQKENI, per germline. This CDR3 comprises 15 residues. Trimming removed 3 bases from V and 5 bases from J, with 14 bases in between. CDR3 in amino acids: CASSPTGPLNNEQFF. In nucleotides, the CDR3 is TGTGCCAGCTCACCTACAGGGCCCCTGAACAATGAGCAGTTCTTC.

This chain joins TRBV6-8 and TRBJ1-6; 9 bases fit TRBD1. The germline V gene encodes CDR1 MNHGY and CDR2 SAAAGT. This CDR3 is built from 15 residues. V shed 8 bases, J shed 10 bases, and the junction held 12 bases outside the gene matches. This chain's CDR3 is CASSYQQGARSPLHF. In nucleotides, the CDR3 is TGTGCCAGCTCTTATCAACAGGGGGCAAGGTCACCCCTCCACTTT.

The chain recombines TRBV12-5 with TRBJ2-5, with 7 bases that match TRBD2. Trimming removed 7 bases from V and 4 bases from J; junction bases left unmatched: 12. This CDR3 contains 15 residues. Germline CDR1 is LGHNT and CDR2 is FRNRAP. Written as DNA, the CDR3 is TGTGCTAGTGCCACCTTAACCGGGGGGAGAGAGACCCAGTACTTC. Translation: CASATLTGGRETQYF.

This clone qualifies as large. This chain connects TRBV15 to TRBJ1-3; possibly TRBD1 for D (5 bases). V gave up 8 bases and J gave up 0 bases, with 14 bases separating them. The CDR3 runs to 15 residues. Germline assignment: CDR1 LNHNV and CDR2 YYDKDF (reference sequence). The CDR3 DNA sequence: TGTGCCACCGGGCTGGGGCTAGGCTCTGGAAACACCATATATTTT. It is translated as CATGLGLGSGNTIYF.

This clone was recorded only once. The chain joins TRBV7-2 to TRBJ2-5, with TRBD2 matching over 10 bases. Germline assignment: CDR1 SGHTA and CDR2 FQGNSA. V shed 0 bases and J 1 base; nucleotides not matched to a gene: 8. This CDR3 contains 18 residues. CDR3: CASSLALVLAGAQETQYF. CDR3 nucleotide sequence: TGTGCCAGCAGCTTAGCGTTAGTTCTAGCGGGGGCCCAAGAGACCCAGTACTTC.

Here the CDR3 DNA reads TGTGCCATCAGTGAGAGCTTAGTAAGTTCACCCCTCCACTTT. Translating it yields CAISESLVSSPLHF. The chain recombines TRBV10-3 with TRBJ1-6; D unresolved. Germline CDR1 and CDR2: ENHRY and SYGVKD. The CDR3 runs 14 residues. The V end was cut by 2 bases, the J end by 9 bases, with 11 bases between.

The rearrangement joins TRBV19 to TRBJ2-5; TRBD2 matches 7 bases. V was clipped by 6 bases and J by 4 bases; unmatched bases: 11. Germline V gene sequence: CDR1 LNHDA, CDR2 SQIVND (reference sequence). The CDR3 has 15 residues. The CDR3 reads CASSPRKSGAETQYF. Here the CDR3 DNA reads TGTGCCAGTAGCCCCCGGAAAAGCGGGGCAGAGACCCAGTACTTC.

The rearrangement joins TRBV7-6 to TRBJ2-1, with a possible D match to TRBD2 (6 bases). Germline values: CDR1 SGHVS, CDR2 FNYEAQ. V lost 0 bases and J 0 bases, leaving 9 bases between the germline ends. The CDR3 extends over 16 amino acids. CDR3 nucleotides: TGTGCCAGCAGCTTAGCGGGGGGAGGCTCCTACAATGAGCAGTTCTTC. Amino acid sequence: CASSLAGGGSYNEQFF.

This chain links TRBV30 with TRBJ1-1; D uncertain. The CDR3 consists of 15 residues. Looked up from germline, CDR1 is GTSNPN and CDR2 is SVGIG (reference sequence). V was pared by 3 bases and J by 4 bases, with 18 bases between. The CDR3 DNA reads as TGTGCCTGGAGCGATACTCCCGGACGGACCACTGAAGCTTTCTTT. It specifies CAWSDTPGRTTEAFF.

On this clone: The sample holds other DNA sequences that translate to the same CDR3. This chain connects TRBV6-8 to TRBJ2-7; 12 nucleotides agree with TRBD1. The CDR3 has 14 amino acids. Germline V CDR1 and CDR2: MNHGY, SAAAGT. V was clipped by 7 bases and J by 3 bases; unmatched bases: 4. The CDR3 DNA follows: TGTGCCAGCAACCGGGACAGGGGGCGCTACGAGCAGTACGTC. This codes for CASNRDRGRYEQYV.

The gene calls are TRBV5-1 and TRBJ2-3; TRBD2 matches at 8 bases. The germline CDR1 and CDR2 sequences are SGHRS and YFSETQ. Trimming removed 4 bases from V and 5 bases from J; junction bases left unmatched: 12. The length of the CDR3 is 16 residues. This chain's CDR3 is CASSRLEAGAGDTQYF. The CDR3 DNA is TGCGCCAGCAGCCGCTTAGAAGCGGGGGCGGGAGATACGCAGTATTTT.

V and J are TRBV30 and TRBJ2-7; TRBD2 is a possible D gene (5 bases). This CDR3 is built from 14 residues. CDR1 and CDR2 from the germline V gene are GTSNPN and SVGIG (reference sequence). V lost 2 bases to trimming and J lost 3 bases, with 14 bases between them. DNA of the CDR3: TGTGCCTGGAGTCGTCTGGGCGGAGGCTACGAGCAGTACTTC. Amino acid sequence: CAWSRLGGGYEQYF.